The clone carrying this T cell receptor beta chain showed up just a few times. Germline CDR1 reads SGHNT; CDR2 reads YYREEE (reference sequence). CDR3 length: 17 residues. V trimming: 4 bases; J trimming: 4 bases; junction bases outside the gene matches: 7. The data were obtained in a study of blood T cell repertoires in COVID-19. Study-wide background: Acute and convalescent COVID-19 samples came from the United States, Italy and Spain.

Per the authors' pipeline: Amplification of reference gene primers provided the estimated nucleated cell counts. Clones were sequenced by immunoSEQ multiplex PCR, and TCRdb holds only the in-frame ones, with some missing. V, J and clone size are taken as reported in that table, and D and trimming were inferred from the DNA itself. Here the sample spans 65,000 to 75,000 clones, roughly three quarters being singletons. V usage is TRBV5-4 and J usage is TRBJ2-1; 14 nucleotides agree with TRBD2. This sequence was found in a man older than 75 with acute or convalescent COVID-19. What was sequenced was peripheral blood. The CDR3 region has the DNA TGTGCCAGCAGCATCGGACTAGCGGGGGGCACATACAATGAGCAGTTCTTC. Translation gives CASSIGLAGGTYNEQFF.